This T cell receptor beta chain was found in a study of blood T cell repertoires in COVID-19. Participant age was roughly 18 to 89 years, and participants resided in fewer than 25 US areas. Shortly before study entry, within 2 weeks, exposed participants had met a COVID-19 case. Per the original data handling: Using reference gene primer amplification, nucleated cell counts were estimated. TCRdb keeps only in-frame clones here, not all; method: immunoSEQ multiplex PCR. V and J calls plus clone size are reproduced from that table; the DNA served to infer D and trimming. Among around 250,000 clones listed, approximately 88% were seen once. CDR1 is MDHEN, CDR2 SYDVKM, per germline. CDR3 length equals 16 residues. V was pared by 2 bases and J by 6 bases, with 11 bases of the junction left unmatched.

The clonotype comes from a woman aged 40 to 50 who had been exposed to COVID-19. This chain links TRBV28 with TRBJ2-5, with TRBD2 matching 8 bases. The sequencing sample was made of PBMCs or T cells enriched from blood (not recorded which). CDR3 region: CASSLDGGGLGKTQYF. DNA for the CDR3: TGTGCCAGCAGTTTAGACGGGGGGGGACTAGGGAAGACCCAGTACTTC.